These 6 T cell receptor beta chains originate from one sample sequenced in a study of cytomegalovirus exposure and HLA in healthy donors. 60 Vbeta and 13 Jbeta primers were used in PCR. Sequencing was performed with immunoSEQ multiplex PCR; in TCRdb, only in-frame clones are kept and a portion is missing. The sample shows around 120,000 clones, 9% to 10% of them seen only once. Input material: PBMCs. Receptors were obtained from a man aged 30 to 45 in good health and CMV-seronegative.

The chain has TRBV5-1 and TRBJ2-7; D call uncertain. Germline V lookup: CDR1 SGHRS, CDR2 YFSETQ. V was trimmed by 0 bases and J by 0 bases, leaving 10 bases between them. The CDR3 length is 15 residues. The CDR3, as DNA: TGCGCCAGCAGCTTGGACAGTCCGAGCTCCTACGAGCAGTACTTC. This encodes CASSLDSPSSYEQYF.

This clone was recorded a few times. The chain combines TRBV9 with TRBJ2-1; no firm D call. The CDR3 runs to 15 residues. Germline lookup yields CDR1 SGDLS and CDR2 YYNGEE. The V gene lost 5 bases and the J gene lost 7 bases, with 19 bases spanning the gap. The CDR3 region is CASRAPGSPRNEQFF. Written as DNA, the CDR3 is TGTGCCAGCAGAGCCCCCGGGTCCCCGCGGAATGAGCAGTTCTTC.

The rearrangement joins TRBV18 to TRBJ1-1; D ambiguous. Trimming took 2 bases from V and 2 from J, leaving 15 bases between them. The CDR3 loop spans 16 amino acids. In germline, CDR1 is KGHSH, CDR2 LQKENI. In DNA, the CDR3 is TGTGCCAGCTCACCAAGTGTGGGCAGTCTTAACACTGAAGCTTTCTTT. This translates into CASSPSVGSLNTEAFF.

V and J are TRBV7-9 and TRBJ1-6; D unclear. Trimming removed 5 bases from V and 12 bases from J, with 11 bases in between. Germline assignment: CDR1 SEHNR and CDR2 FQNEAQ (reference sequence). The CDR3 extends over 12 amino acids. CDR3 sequence: CASSGGSLPLHF. The DNA of the CDR3 is TGTGCCAGCAGCGGAGGGAGTCTACCCCTCCACTTT.

The rearrangement joins TRBV10-2 to TRBJ2-1; D might be TRBD2 (5 bases). The V gene's germline CDR1 is WSHSY and CDR2 SAAADI. This CDR3 spans 13 amino acids. Trimming left V 2 bases short and J 6 bases short, with 8 bases between. CDR3 sequence (DNA): TGCGCCAGCAGTGAGGACTACCTCAATGAGCAGTTCTTC. Residues: CASSEDYLNEQFF.

The sample holds a few counts of this clone. This rearrangement joins TRBV5-1 to TRBJ2-1; the match to TRBD2 covers 9 bases. The junction had 16 bases not matched to a gene; V was cut back by 1 base and J by 5 bases. From germline, CDR1 is SGHRS and CDR2 YFSETQ. The CDR3 is made up of 19 amino acids. The CDR3 coding sequence is TGCGCCAGCAGCTTGTTCCCAGGGTCAGGAGCTAGCGGGGACAATGAGCAGTTCTTC. Amino acid sequence: CASSLFPGSGASGDNEQFF.